This T cell receptor (beta chain) was identified during a study of early T cells in non-severe SARS-CoV-2 infection. In the study overall: Unsorted whole-blood RNA was sequenced in bulk, leaving chains unpaired.

Trimming pared 2 bases from V and 1 base from J, leaving 5 bases between. This CDR3 has 13 residues. Germline loops: CDR1 ENHRY, CDR2 SYGVKD. Points from the study as a whole: Reliance on VDJdb matching favored anti-spike CD8 responses; private and CD4 specificities were missed.

This clonotype was counted only a few times. Its antigen is not known. Individual cDNA molecules received unique molecular identifiers. TCRdb analysed the 5' RACE reads with MiXCR anew, one entry per CDR3 protein. The table lists roughly 29,000 distinct CDR3 sequences, 5.3% of them singletons. The sequence came from an adult who was a healthcare worker with PCR-confirmed SARS-CoV-2 infection or an uninfected control (not recorded which). This chain connects TRBV10-3 to TRBJ1-1; D call uncertain. Sample: whole blood. DNA of the CDR3: TGTGCCATCAGTGAGGCACAGAACACTGAAGCTTTCTTT. Amino acids: CAISEAQNTEAFF.